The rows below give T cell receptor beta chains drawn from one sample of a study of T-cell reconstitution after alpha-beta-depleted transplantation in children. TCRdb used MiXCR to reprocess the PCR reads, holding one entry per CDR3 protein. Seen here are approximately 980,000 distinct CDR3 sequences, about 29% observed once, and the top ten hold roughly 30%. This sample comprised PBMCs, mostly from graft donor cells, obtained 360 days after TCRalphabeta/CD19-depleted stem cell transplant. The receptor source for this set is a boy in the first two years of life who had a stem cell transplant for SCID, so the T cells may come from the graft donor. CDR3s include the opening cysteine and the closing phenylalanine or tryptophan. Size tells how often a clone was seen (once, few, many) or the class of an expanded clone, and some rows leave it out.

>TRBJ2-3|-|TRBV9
CASSVLAENTQYF
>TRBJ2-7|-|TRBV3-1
CASSQESRVRHF
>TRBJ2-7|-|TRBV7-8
CASPPGQEVPHLSSYEQYF
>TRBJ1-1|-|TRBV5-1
CASSQVRATEAFF
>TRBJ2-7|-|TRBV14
CASSQTSPRSEQYF
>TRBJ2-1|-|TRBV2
CASSEFRPLPGGPRPNSYNEQFF
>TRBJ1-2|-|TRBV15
CATSLTRVDYGYTF
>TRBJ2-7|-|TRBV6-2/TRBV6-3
CASLRPGTGAYEQYF
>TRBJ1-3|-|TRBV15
CATSRGRDSSGNTIYF
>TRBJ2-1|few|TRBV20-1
CSASAGTPYNEQFF
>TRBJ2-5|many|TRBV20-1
CSASGGAGETQYF
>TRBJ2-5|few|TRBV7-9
CASSPPGGEEETQYF
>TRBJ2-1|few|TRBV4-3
CASSQDPGPYNEQFF
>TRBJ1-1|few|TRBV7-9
CASSSPSDRNTEAFF
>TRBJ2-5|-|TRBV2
CASKSAGGPHKTQYF
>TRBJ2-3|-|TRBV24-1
CATSDSKRGGYTDTQYF